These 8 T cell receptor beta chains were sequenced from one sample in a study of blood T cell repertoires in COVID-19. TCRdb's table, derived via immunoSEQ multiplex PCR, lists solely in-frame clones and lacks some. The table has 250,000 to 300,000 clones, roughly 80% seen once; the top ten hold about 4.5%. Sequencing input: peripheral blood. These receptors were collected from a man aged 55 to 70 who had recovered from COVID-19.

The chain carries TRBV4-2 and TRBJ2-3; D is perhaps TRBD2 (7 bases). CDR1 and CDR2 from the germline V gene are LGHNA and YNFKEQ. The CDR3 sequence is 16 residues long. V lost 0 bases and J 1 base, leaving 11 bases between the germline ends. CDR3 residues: CASSQERGGGTDTQYF. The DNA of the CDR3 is TGTGCCAGCAGCCAAGAGAGGGGGGGAGGCACAGATACGCAGTATTTT.

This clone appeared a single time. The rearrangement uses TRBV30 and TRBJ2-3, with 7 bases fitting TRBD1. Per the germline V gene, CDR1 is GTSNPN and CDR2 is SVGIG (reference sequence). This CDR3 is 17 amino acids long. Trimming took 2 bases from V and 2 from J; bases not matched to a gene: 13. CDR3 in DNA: TGTGCCTGGAGTTCGCCCCTTGGCAGGGGGTTCACAGATACGCAGTATTTT. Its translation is CAWSSPLGRGFTDTQYF.

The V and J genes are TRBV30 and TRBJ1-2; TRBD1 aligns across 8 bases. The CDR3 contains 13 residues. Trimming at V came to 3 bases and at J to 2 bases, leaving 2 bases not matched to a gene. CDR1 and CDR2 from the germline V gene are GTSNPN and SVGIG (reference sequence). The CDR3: CAWSRTGNYGYTF. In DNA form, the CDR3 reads TGTGCCTGGAGCCGGACAGGGAACTATGGCTACACCTTC. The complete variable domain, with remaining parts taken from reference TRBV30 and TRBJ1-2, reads SQTIHQWPATLVQPVGSPLSLECTVEGTSNPNLYWYRQAAGRGLQLLFYSVGIGQISSEVPQNLSASRPQDRQFILSSKKLLLSDSGFYLCAWSRTGNYGYTFGSGTRLTVV.

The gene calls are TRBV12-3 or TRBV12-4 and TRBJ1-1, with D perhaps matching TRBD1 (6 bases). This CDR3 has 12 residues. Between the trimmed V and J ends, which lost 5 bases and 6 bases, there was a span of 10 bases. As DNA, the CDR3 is TGTGCCAGCAGTCGTAACAGGGCTGAAGCTTTCTTT. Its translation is CASSRNRAEAFF.

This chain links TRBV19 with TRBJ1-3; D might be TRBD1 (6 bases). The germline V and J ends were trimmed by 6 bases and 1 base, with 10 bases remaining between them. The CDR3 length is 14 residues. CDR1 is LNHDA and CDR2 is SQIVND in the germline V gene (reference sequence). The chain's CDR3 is CASRQGPSGNTIYF. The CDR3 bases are TGTGCCAGTAGGCAGGGGCCATCTGGAAACACCATATATTTT.

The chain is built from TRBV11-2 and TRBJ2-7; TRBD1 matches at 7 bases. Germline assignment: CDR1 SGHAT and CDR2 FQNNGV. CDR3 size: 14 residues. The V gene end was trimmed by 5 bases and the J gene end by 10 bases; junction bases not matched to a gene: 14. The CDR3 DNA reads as TGTGCCAGCAGCAGTACAGGGGCCTCTGGTGATCAGTACTTC. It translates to CASSSTGASGDQYF.

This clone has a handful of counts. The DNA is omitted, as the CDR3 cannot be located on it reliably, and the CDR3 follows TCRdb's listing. This CDR3 reads CASSFGQGAIQSVF. V is TRBV7-9 and J is TRBJ1-4; TRBD1, the table's D call, was not compared with the DNA. Germline CDR1 SEHNR, CDR2 FQNEAQ (reference sequence). The CDR3 is 14 amino acids in total, end residues counted.

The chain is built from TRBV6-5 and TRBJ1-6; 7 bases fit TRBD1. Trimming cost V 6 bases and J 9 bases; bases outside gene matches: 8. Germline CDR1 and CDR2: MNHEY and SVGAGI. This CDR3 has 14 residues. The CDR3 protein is CASRQGTFFSPLHF. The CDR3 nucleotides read TGTGCCAGCAGACAGGGGACATTTTTTTCACCCCTCCACTTT.